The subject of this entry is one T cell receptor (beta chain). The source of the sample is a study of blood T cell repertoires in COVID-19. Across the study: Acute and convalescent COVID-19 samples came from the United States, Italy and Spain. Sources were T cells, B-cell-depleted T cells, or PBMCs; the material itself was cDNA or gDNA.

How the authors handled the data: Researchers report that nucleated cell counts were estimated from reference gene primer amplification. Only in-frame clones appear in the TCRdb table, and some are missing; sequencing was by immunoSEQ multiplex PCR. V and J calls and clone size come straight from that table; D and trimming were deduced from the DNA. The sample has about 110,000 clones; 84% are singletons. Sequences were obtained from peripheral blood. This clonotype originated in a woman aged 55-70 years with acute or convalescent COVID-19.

The CDR3 sequence is CASSVRWLAGNTGELFF. CDR3 nucleotides: TGTGCCAGCAGCGTCAGATGGCTAGCGGGAAACACCGGGGAGCTGTTTTTT. The gene calls are TRBV9 and TRBJ2-2; TRBD2 aligns across 9 bases. After removal of 2 bases from V and 2 bases from J, the junction contained 7 bases not matched to a gene. This CDR3 spans 17 amino acids. Germline V gene lookup returns CDR1 SGDLS and CDR2 YYNGEE.